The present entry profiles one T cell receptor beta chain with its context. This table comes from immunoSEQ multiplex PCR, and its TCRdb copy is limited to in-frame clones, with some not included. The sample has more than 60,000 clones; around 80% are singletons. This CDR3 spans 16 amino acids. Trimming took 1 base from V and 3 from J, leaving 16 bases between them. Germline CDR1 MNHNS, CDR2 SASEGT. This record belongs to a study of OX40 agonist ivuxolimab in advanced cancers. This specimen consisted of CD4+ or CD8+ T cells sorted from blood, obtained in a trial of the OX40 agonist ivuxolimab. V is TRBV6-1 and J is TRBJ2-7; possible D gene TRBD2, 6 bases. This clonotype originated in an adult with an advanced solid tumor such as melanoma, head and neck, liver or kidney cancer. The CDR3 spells CASSEEEGTGNYEQYF. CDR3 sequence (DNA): TGTGCCAGCAGTGAAGAGGAGGGGACCGGGAACTACGAGCAGTACTTC.